The rows below give T cell receptor beta chains drawn from one sample of a study of human CD8 memory T cell subsets. TCRdb derives one entry per CDR3 protein from the 5' RACE reads, leaving out DNA. In all, the sample yields fewer than 20,000 distinct CDR3 sequences. The sequenced material came from CD8+ T cells from PBMCs. These TCRs come from a human donor in good health. Both conserved end residues are part of each CDR3. Part of the rows lack a size; the others show once, few, many or a class for expanded clones.

.,TRBV19,TRBJ1-1,CASSILFGQPGEASGNTEAFF
medium-sized,TRBV28,TRBJ1-1,CASRLGENTEAFF
.,TRBV29-1,TRBJ2-3,CSVFGSRGTDTQYF
.,TRBV7-9,TRBJ2-7,CASSLEPTSGREKYEQYF
.,TRBV6-2/TRBV6-3,TRBJ2-2,CASSYGPGELFF
.,TRBV6-6,TRBJ2-1,CASSHSRNEQFF
.,TRBV7-6,TRBJ1-1,CASSLWGAENTEAFF
.,TRBV20-1,TRBJ2-1,CSARGLVLDNEQFF
.,TRBV7-9,TRBJ2-3,CASSSQAGGSPDTQYF
.,TRBV28,TRBJ2-7,CASRRPESYEQYF
medium-sized,TRBV5-1,TRBJ2-1,CASSQGLAGGHNEQFF
.,TRBV30,TRBJ2-3,CAWSATTDTQYF
.,TRBV20-1,TRBJ2-5,CSARDRTSAQETQYF
medium-sized,TRBV27,TRBJ1-4,CASSSGWGNEKLFF
.,TRBV7-8,TRBJ2-1,CASSLEISGAYNEQFF
.,TRBV4-1,TRBJ1-2,CASSQLGTNYGYTF
.,TRBV6-5,TRBJ2-2,CASSETSGGTGELFF
.,TRBV30,TRBJ1-1,CAWSVDLGNTEAFF
medium-sized,TRBV3-1,TRBJ2-3,CASSQVSTGRRTDTQYF
.,TRBV10-3,TRBJ1-1,CAISEPAVGDTEAFF
.,TRBV12-3/TRBV12-4,TRBJ2-1,CASSSTAYNEQFF
.,TRBV30,TRBJ2-7,CAWSDGTRGKQYF
.,TRBV4-2,TRBJ1-4,CASSQEDQGREKLFF
.,TRBV12-5,TRBJ2-7,CASGLDSYEQYF
medium-sized,TRBV5-5,TRBJ2-1,CASSSVSSGVRGEQFF
.,TRBV19,TRBJ1-5,CASSIFHREDQPQHF
.,TRBV28,TRBJ2-7,CASSPTNSYEQYF
.,TRBV4-1,TRBJ2-7,CASSQGAGSYEQYF
.,TRBV28,TRBJ2-1,CASSFPLETSGSGNEQFF
medium-sized,TRBV5-1,TRBJ1-6,CASSLSSNSPLHF
.,TRBV28,TRBJ2-7,CASSFGRSVYEQYF
.,TRBV7-2,TRBJ1-5,CASSSGTGSNQPQHF
.,TRBV12-3/TRBV12-4,TRBJ2-1,CASSLGPVNEQFF
.,TRBV12-3/TRBV12-4,TRBJ2-3,CASSFQGLATDTQYF
.,TRBV7-6,TRBJ2-1,CASSSTDEGYNEQFF
.,TRBV27,TRBJ1-2,CASSLTQPGSYGYTF
.,TRBV24-1,TRBJ2-1,CATSEVGDEQFF
.,TRBV27,TRBJ1-4,CASSFGSGNEKLFF
.,TRBV19,TRBJ2-3,CASSTRDGFTDTQYF
.,TRBV20-1,TRBJ1-2,CSARTPEGSNYGYTF
.,TRBV18,TRBJ2-2,CASSPPAGLTGELFF
.,TRBV6-5,TRBJ2-2,CASSYSTGELFF
.,TRBV20-1,TRBJ2-3,CSARRQGSTDTQYF
.,TRBV2,TRBJ1-5,CASSEGRPTKRGGVHF
.,TRBV10-3,TRBJ2-2,CAISERTGLTGELFF
.,TRBV6-1,TRBJ2-2,CATTLRWDTGELFF
.,TRBV7-6,TRBJ2-5,CASSLEPGQGYQETQYF
.,TRBV2,TRBJ2-3,CGTKGLADTQYF
medium-sized,TRBV29-1,TRBJ1-2,CSVESPTGVGYTF
medium-sized,TRBV5-1,TRBJ2-5,CASSPGLAGEETQYF
.,TRBV5-6,TRBJ2-3,CASSWGGTSGATDTQYF
.,TRBV7-8,TRBJ1-1,CASSRGDTEAFF
.,TRBV2,TRBJ2-7,CASSDFESYEQYF
.,TRBV7-8,TRBJ1-1,CASSPRDRINTEAFF
medium-sized,TRBV27,TRBJ2-1,CASNTAGGGNEQFF